Listed below are T cell receptor beta chains from one sample, sequenced in a study of T cell responses to AZD1222 COVID-19 vaccine. Only in-frame clones appear in the TCRdb table, and some are missing; sequencing was by immunoSEQ multiplex PCR. This table holds 95,000 to 110,000 clones, around nine tenths found once. Sequences were derived from peripheral blood, sampled 28 days after the second AZD1222 dose. Receptor source: an adult who received the AZD1222 COVID-19 vaccine. Each CDR3 is given with its conserved first and last residue. Fields, in order: D gene, V gene, J gene, clone size, CDR3 length, CDR3 protein, CDR3 DNA. The D gene is left open where the match is weak. For some rows the clone size is stated as once, few or many, or as a class when expanded; others skip it.

.,TRBV28,TRBJ1-2,.,13,CASSSRQNYGYTF,TGTGCCAGCAGTTCTCGACAGAACTATGGCTACACCTTC
TRBD1,TRBV7-2,TRBJ2-5,.,13,CASSRTGEETQYF,TGTGCCAGCAGCAGGACAGGGGAAGAGACCCAGTACTTC
.,TRBV28,TRBJ1-3,.,12,CAGGSGGNTIYF,TGTGCGGGGGGGTCAGGAGGAAACACCATATATTTT
TRBD1,TRBV7-2,TRBJ1-2,.,16,CASSKGQGPTLGGYTF,TGTGCCAGCAGCAAGGGACAGGGGCCCACCCTCGGTGGCTACACCTTC
.,TRBV11-2,TRBJ1-5,.,14,CASSRDPSNQPQHF,TGTGCCAGCAGCAGAGACCCTAGCAATCAGCCCCAGCATTTT
TRBD1,TRBV18,TRBJ2-7,.,14,CASSPQDRGNEQYF,TGTGCCAGCTCACCTCAGGACAGGGGCAACGAGCAGTACTTC
TRBD2,TRBV19,TRBJ2-3,.,15,CASSSLAEPTDTQYF,TGTGCCAGTAGTTCCCTAGCGGAGCCCACAGATACGCAGTATTTT
.,TRBV2,TRBJ2-3,.,13,CASINRRTDTQYF,TGTGCCAGCATAAATAGAAGGACAGATACGCAGTATTTT
.,TRBV7-7,TRBJ1-1,.,13,CASSLGQGTEAFF,TGTGCCAGCAGCTTAGGCCAGGGCACTGAAGCTTTCTTT
.,TRBV6-5,TRBJ2-7,.,10,CASFRYEQYF,TGTGCCAGCTTCCGCTACGAGCAGTACTTC
TRBD1,TRBV11-2,TRBJ1-1,.,15,CASSLNGQGGRRAFF,TGTGCCAGCAGCTTAAACGGACAGGGGGGCAGGCGGGCTTTCTTT
.,TRBV12-3/TRBV12-4,TRBJ1-4,.,11,CASRDNEKLFF,TGTGCCAGCAGAGATAATGAAAAACTGTTTTTT
.,TRBV4-2,TRBJ2-3,.,13,CASSQELRDTQYF,TGTGCCAGCAGCCAAGAGTTGCGTGATACGCAGTATTTT
TRBD2,TRBV11-2,TRBJ2-1,.,16,CASRLAGVDSYNEQFF,TGTGCCAGCAGACTAGCGGGGGTCGACTCCTACAATGAGCAGTTCTTC
.,TRBV11-3,TRBJ2-7,once,14,CASSLEGTSYEQYF,TGTGCCAGCAGCTTAGAAGGGACTTCTTACGAGCAGTACTTC
.,TRBV6-5,TRBJ2-1,.,13,CASSYSPGTEQFF,TGTGCCAGCAGTTACTCCCCAGGGACAGAGCAGTTCTTC
.,TRBV29-1,TRBJ1-1,.,10,CSVRDAEAFF,TGCAGCGTCCGGGACGCTGAAGCTTTCTTT
.,TRBV7-9,TRBJ2-1,.,12,CASSVQYNEQFF,TGTGCCAGCAGCGTCCAGTACAATGAGCAGTTCTTC
.,TRBV7-2,TRBJ2-2,.,15,CASSLGGTGTGELFF,TGTGCCAGCAGCTTAGGTGGGACGGGCACCGGGGAGCTGTTTTTT
TRBD1,TRBV5-1,TRBJ2-5,.,14,CASRDRGPRETQYF,TGCGCCAGCAGGGACAGGGGGCCGAGGGAGACCCAGTACTTC
TRBD1,TRBV3-1/TRBV3-2,TRBJ2-7,.,16,CASSPQKGQGAYEQYF,TGTGCCAGCAGCCCTCAGAAAGGACAGGGTGCCTACGAGCAGTACTTC
.,TRBV15,TRBJ2-3,.,15,CATSREAGITDTQYF,TGTGCCACCAGCAGAGAGGCGGGGATCACAGATACGCAGTATTTT
.,TRBV5-1,TRBJ2-5,.,20,CASSSVRDSNPGGRGETQYF,TGCGCCAGCAGCTCGGTCCGGGACAGCAACCCGGGGGGGAGAGGGGAGACCCAGTACTTC
.,TRBV2,TRBJ2-7,.,13,CASSEGGAYEQYF,TGTGCCAGCAGTGAGGGCGGCGCCTACGAGCAGTACTTC
TRBD1,TRBV25-1,TRBJ2-5,.,14,CASSAGTGKETQYF,TGTGCCAGCAGCGCCGGGACAGGGAAAGAGACCCAGTACTTC
TRBD2,TRBV3-1/TRBV3-2,TRBJ2-1,.,17,CASSQDWTSGGAAEQFF,TGTGCCAGCAGCCAAGATTGGACTAGCGGGGGGGCGGCTGAGCAGTTCTTC
.,TRBV28,TRBJ1-6,.,12,CASTRGNSPLHF,TGTGCCAGCACCCGCGGGAATTCACCCCTCCACTTT
TRBD2,TRBV6-5,TRBJ2-5,.,14,CASSLAGGGETQYF,TGTGCCAGCAGTCTAGCGGGGGGCGGGGAGACCCAGTACTTC
TRBD2,TRBV4-1,TRBJ2-1,.,18,CASSQADFLAGAYNEQFF,TGCGCCAGCAGCCAAGCCGACTTTCTAGCGGGAGCCTACAATGAGCAGTTCTTC
.,TRBV5-1,TRBJ2-7,.,14,CASSLGAGGNEQYF,TGCGCCAGCAGCTTGGGGGCAGGGGGGAACGAGCAGTACTTC
.,TRBV6-1,TRBJ2-7,.,15,CASSEGGVAVYEQYF,TGTGCCAGCAGTGAAGGGGGTGTAGCGGTCTACGAGCAGTACTTC
.,TRBV5-1,TRBJ2-2,.,14,CASSLDPNTGELFF,TGCGCCAGCAGCTTGGACCCTAACACCGGGGAGCTGTTTTTT